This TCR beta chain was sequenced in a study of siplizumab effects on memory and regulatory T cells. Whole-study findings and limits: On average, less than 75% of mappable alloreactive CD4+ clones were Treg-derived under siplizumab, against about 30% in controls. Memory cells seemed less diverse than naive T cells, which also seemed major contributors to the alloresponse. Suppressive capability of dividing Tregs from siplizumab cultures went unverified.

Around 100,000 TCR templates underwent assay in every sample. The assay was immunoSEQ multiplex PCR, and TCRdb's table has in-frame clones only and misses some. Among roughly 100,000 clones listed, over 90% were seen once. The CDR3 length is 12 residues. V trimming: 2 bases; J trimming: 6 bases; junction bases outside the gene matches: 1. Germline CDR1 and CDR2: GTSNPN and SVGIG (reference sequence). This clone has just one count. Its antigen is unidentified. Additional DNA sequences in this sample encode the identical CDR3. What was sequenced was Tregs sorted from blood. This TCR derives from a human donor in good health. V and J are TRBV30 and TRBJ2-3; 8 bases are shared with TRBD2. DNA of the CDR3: TGTGCCTGGAGTCGGGGGGGGGATACGCAGTATTTT. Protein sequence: CAWSRGGDTQYF.